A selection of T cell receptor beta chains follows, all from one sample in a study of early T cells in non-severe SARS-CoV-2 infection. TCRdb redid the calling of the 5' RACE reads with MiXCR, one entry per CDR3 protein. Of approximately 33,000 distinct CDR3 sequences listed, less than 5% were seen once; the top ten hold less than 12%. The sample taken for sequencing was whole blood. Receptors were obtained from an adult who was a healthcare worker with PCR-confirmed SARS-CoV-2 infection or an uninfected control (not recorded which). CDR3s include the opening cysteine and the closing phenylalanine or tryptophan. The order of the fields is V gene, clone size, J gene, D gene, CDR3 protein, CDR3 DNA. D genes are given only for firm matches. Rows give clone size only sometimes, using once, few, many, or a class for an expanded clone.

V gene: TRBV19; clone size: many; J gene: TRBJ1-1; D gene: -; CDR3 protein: CASSIGQVGGEAFF; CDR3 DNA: TGTGCCAGTAGTATAGGACAGGTCGGGGGGGAAGCTTTCTTT
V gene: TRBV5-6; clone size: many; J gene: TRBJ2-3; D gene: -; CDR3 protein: CASSLGDTQYF; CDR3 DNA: TGTGCCAGCAGCTTGGGAGACACGCAGTATTTT
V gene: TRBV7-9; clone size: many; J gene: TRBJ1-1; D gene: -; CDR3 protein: CASSFHTENTEAFF; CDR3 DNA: TGTGCCAGCAGCTTTCACACAGAGAACACTGAAGCTTTCTTT
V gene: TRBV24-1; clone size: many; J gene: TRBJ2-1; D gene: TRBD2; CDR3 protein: CATSDSGTSGRRVHNEQFF; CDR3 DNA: TGTGCCACCAGTGATTCCGGGACTAGCGGGAGGCGGGTCCACAATGAGCAGTTCTTC
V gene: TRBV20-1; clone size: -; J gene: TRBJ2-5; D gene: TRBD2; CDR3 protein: CSARVLAGAPGETQYF; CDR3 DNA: TGCAGTGCTAGAGTTCTAGCGGGAGCCCCGGGAGAGACCCAGTACTTC
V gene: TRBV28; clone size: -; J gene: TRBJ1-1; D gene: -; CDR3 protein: CASSSSTVEAFF; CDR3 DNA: TGTGCCAGCAGTTCCTCGACGGTTGAAGCTTTCTTT
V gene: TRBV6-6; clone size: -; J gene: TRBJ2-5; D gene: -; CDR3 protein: CASRLDREGLGETQYF; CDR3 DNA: TGTGCCAGCAGACTCGACAGGGAGGGATTAGGAGAGACCCAGTACTTC
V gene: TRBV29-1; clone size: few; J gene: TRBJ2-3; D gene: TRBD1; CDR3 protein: CSVDQGADTQYF; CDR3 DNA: TGCAGCGTTGATCAGGGGGCAGATACGCAGTATTTT
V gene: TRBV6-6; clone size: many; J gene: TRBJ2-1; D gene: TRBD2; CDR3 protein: CASSPGLGEYNEQFF; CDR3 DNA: TGTGCCAGCAGCCCGGGACTAGGGGAGTACAATGAGCAGTTCTTC
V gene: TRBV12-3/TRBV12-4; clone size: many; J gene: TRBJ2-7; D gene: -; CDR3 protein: CASSFRSYEQYF; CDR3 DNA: TGTGCCAGCAGTTTTCGGAGCTACGAGCAGTACTTC
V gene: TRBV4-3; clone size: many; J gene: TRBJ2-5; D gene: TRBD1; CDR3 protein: CASSQDSELTGGGETQYF; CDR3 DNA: TGCGCCAGCAGCCAAGATTCCGAACTAACAGGGGGTGGGGAGACCCAGTACTTC
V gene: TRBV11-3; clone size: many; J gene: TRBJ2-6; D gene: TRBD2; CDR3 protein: CASSFGTSGSGANVLTF; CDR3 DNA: TGTGCCAGCAGCTTCGGGACTAGCGGCTCTGGGGCCAACGTCCTGACTTTC
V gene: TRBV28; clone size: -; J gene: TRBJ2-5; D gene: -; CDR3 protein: CASSSSGAETQYF; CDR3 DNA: TGTGCCAGCAGCTCCTCAGGAGCGGAGACCCAGTACTTC
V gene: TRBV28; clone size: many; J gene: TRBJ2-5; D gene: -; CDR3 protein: CASRPLLGKYQETQYF; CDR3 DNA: TGTGCCAGCAGGCCCCTACTAGGGAAGTACCAAGAGACCCAGTACTTC
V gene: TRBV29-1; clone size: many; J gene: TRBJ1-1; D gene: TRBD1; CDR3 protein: CSVGDRAMNTEAFF; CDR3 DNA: TGCAGCGTTGGGGACAGAGCCATGAACACTGAAGCTTTCTTT
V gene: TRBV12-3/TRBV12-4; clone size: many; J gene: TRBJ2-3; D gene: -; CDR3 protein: CASSFSDTQYF; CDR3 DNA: TGTGCCAGCAGTTTTTCAGATACGCAGTATTTT
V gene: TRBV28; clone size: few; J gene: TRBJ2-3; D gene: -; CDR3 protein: CASSPGPKVGTDTQYF; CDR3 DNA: TGTGCCAGCAGTCCCGGACCGAAAGTCGGCACAGATACGCAGTATTTT
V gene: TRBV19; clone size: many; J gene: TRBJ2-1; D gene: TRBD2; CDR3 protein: CASSRGLGYNEQFF; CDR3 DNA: TGTGCCAGTAGTAGAGGACTAGGCTACAATGAGCAGTTCTTC
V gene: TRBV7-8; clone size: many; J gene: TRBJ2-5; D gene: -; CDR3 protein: CASSPGQYLGETQYF; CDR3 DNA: TGTGCCAGCAGCCCGGGACAATATTTAGGGGAGACCCAGTACTTC
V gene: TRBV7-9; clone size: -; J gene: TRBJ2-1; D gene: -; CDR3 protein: CASSGYYNEQFF; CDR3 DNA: TGTGCCAGCAGCGGTTACTACAATGAGCAGTTCTTC
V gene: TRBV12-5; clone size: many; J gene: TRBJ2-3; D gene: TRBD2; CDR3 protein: CASAAGVLADTQYF; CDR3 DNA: TGTGCTAGTGCGGCGGGAGTACTAGCAGATACGCAGTATTTT
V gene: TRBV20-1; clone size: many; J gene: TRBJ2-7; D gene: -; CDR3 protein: CSARPGVGYEQYF; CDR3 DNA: TGCAGTGCTCGGCCAGGGGTAGGCTACGAGCAGTACTTC
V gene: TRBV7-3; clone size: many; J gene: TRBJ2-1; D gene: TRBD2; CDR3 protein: CASSPSGNWDNEQFF; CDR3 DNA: TGTGCCAGCAGCCCTAGCGGGAACTGGGACAATGAGCAGTTCTTC
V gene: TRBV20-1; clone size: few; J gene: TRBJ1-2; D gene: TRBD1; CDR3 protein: CSASLQGASGYGYTF; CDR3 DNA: TGCAGTGCTAGCTTACAGGGGGCCTCGGGTTATGGCTACACCTTC
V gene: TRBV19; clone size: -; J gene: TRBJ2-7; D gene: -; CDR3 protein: CASSMQATAYEQYF; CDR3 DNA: TGTGCCAGTAGTATGCAGGCTACCGCCTACGAGCAGTACTTC
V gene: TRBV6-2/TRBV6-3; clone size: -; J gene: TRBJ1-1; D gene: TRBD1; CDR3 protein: CASRKGTGKENTEAFF; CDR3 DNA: TGTGCCAGCAGAAAGGGGACAGGGAAGGAGAACACTGAAGCTTTCTTT
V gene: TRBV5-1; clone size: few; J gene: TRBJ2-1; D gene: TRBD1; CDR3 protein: CASSSTYTGQGTYNEQFF; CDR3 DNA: TGCGCCAGCAGCTCCACCTATACGGGACAGGGGACCTACAATGAGCAGTTCTTC
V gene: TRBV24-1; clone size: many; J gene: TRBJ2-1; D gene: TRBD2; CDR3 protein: CATSDELAEDNEQFF; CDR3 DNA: TGTGCCACCAGTGACGAACTAGCGGAGGACAATGAGCAGTTCTTC
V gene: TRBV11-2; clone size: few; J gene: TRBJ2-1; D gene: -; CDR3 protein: CASSLESSSEQFF; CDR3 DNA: TGTGCCAGCAGCTTAGAATCAAGCAGTGAGCAGTTCTTC
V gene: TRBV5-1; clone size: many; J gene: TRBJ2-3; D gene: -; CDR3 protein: CASSASLAYGQNTQYF; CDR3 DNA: TGCGCCAGCAGCGCCTCACTAGCTTATGGACAGAATACGCAGTATTTT
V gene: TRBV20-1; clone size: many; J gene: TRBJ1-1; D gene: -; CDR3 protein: CSGTSSQLNTEAFF; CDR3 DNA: TGCAGTGGTACCTCGAGTCAATTGAACACTGAAGCTTTCTTT
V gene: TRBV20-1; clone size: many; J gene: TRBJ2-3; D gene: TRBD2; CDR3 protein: CSAQPPSSGIVDTQYF; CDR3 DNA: TGCAGTGCTCAACCACCTAGTAGCGGGATTGTAGATACGCAGTATTTT
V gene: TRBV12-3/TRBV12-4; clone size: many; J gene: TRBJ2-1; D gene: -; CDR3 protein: CASSLGLLEQFF; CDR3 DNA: TGTGCCAGCAGTTTAGGCCTCTTGGAGCAGTTCTTC
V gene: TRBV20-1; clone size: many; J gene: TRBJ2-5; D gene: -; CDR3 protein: CSARDATNPQETQYF; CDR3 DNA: TGCAGTGCTAGAGATGCTACAAATCCTCAAGAGACCCAGTACTTC
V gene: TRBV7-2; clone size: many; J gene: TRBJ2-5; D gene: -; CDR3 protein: CASSLGAGGETQYF; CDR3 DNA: TGTGCCAGCAGCTTAGGAGCGGGCGGGGAGACCCAGTACTTC
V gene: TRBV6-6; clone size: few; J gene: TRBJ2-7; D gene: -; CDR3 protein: CASSYRDEQYF; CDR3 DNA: TGTGCCAGCAGTTACCGGGACGAGCAGTACTTC
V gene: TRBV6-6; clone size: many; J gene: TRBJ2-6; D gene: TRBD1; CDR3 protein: CASSFPQGDRVSGANVLTF; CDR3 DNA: TGTGCCAGCAGTTTTCCCCAGGGGGACAGGGTATCTGGGGCCAACGTCCTGACTTTC
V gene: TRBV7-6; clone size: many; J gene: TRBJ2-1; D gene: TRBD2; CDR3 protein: CASSPGLAGGPGRSVDEQFF; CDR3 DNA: TGTGCCAGCAGCCCCGGACTAGCGGGAGGGCCAGGGCGGTCAGTCGATGAGCAGTTCTTC
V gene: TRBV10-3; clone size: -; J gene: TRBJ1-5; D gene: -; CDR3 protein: CATAGPGDNQPQHF; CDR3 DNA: TGTGCCACTGCGGGACCTGGGGACAATCAGCCCCAGCATTTT
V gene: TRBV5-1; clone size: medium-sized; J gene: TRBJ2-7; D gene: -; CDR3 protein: CASSLDGKPYEQYF; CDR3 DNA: TGCGCCAGCAGCTTGGATGGAAAACCCTACGAGCAGTACTTC
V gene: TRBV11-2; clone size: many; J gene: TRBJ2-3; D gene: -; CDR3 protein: CASSLDPGSVGTQYF; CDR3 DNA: TGTGCCAGCAGCTTAGATCCGGGGTCCGTCGGTACGCAGTATTTT
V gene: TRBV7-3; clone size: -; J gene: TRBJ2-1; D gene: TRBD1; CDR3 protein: CASSLGTATHNEQFF; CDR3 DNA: TGTGCCAGCAGCTTAGGGACAGCTACCCACAATGAGCAGTTCTTC
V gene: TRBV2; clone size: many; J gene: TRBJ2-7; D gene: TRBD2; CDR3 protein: CASSEAPSGAYEQYF; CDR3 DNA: TGTGCCAGCAGTGAAGCGCCTAGCGGAGCCTACGAGCAGTACTTC
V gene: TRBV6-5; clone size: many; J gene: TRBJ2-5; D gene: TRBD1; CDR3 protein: CASSPGTAETQYF; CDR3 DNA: TGTGCCAGCAGTCCTGGGACAGCGGAGACCCAGTACTTC
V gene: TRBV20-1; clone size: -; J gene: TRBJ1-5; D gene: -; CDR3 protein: CSAPNVAGLFQPQHF; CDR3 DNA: TGCAGTGCTCCGAATGTGGCAGGGCTTTTTCAGCCCCAGCATTTT
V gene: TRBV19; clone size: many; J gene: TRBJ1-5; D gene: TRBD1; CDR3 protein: CASTQGSFQPQHF; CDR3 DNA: TGTGCCAGTACACAGGGGAGTTTCCAGCCCCAGCATTTT
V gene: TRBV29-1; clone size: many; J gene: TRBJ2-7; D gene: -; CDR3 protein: CSVEGGPYEQYF; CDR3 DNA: TGCAGCGTTGAAGGCGGCCCGTACGAGCAGTACTTC
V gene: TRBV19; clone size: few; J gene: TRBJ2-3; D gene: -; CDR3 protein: CASSIPPLTDTQYF; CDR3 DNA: TGTGCCAGTAGTATTCCCCCCCTCACAGATACGCAGTATTTT
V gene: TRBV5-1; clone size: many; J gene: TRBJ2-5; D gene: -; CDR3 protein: CASSSTYMETQYF; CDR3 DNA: TGCGCCAGCAGCTCGACATACATGGAGACCCAGTACTTC
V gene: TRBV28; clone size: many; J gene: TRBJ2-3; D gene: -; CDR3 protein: CASTPRSPITGYF; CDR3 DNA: TGTGCCAGCACCCCGAGGTCGCCGATAACTGGGTATTTT
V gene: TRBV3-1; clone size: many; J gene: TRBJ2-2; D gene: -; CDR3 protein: CASSQRTGRTGELFF; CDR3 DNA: TGTGCCAGCAGCCAAAGAACGGGTAGGACCGGGGAGCTGTTTTTT
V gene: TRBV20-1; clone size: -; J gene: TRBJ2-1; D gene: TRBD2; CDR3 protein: CSARDSAGVNEQFF; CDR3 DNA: TGCAGTGCTAGAGATTCTGCGGGGGTCAATGAGCAGTTCTTC
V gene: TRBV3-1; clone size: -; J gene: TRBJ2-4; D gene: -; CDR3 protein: CASSQEGQKNIQYF; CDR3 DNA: TGTGCCAGCAGCCAAGAGGGGCAGAAAAACATTCAGTACTTC
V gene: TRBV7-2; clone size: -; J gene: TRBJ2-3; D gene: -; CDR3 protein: CVSSDFPTDTQYF; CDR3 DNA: TGTGTCAGCAGCGACTTCCCCACAGATACGCAGTATTTT